The rows below give T cell receptor beta chains drawn from one sample of a study of T-cell reconstitution after alpha-beta-depleted transplantation in children. TCRdb itself ran the PCR reads through MiXCR, one entry per CDR3 protein. This table has a few hundred thousand distinct CDR3 sequences, 20% to 30% appearing once. The specimen comprised PBMCs, sampled before TCRalphabeta/CD19-depleted stem cell transplant. The receptors stem from a boy younger than two with Wiskott-Aldrich syndrome, due to receive a stem cell transplant. The CDR3 runs from the conserved cysteine through the conserved F or W. Fields, in order: V gene, clone size, D gene, J gene, CDR3 protein, CDR3 DNA. D genes are given only for firm matches. Not every row has a clone size; where given, it reads once, few, many or a size class.

v_gene: TRBV5-6
abundance: .
d_gene: .
j_gene: TRBJ2-1
CDR3aa: CASSLVGTPNNEQFF
CDR3nt: TGTGCCAGCAGCTTGGTGGGCACGCCGAACAATGAGCAGTTCTTC

v_gene: TRBV12-3/TRBV12-4
abundance: few
d_gene: .
j_gene: TRBJ2-7
CDR3aa: CASSLRGAGYEQYF
CDR3nt: TGTGCCAGCAGTTTGAGGGGGGCAGGCTACGAGCAGTACTTC

v_gene: TRBV4-1
abundance: few
d_gene: TRBD1
j_gene: TRBJ2-7
CDR3aa: CASSQAGRGLGEQYF
CDR3nt: TGCGCCAGCAGCCAAGCGGGTAGGGGGCTTGGCGAGCAGTACTTC

v_gene: TRBV12-3/TRBV12-4
abundance: few
d_gene: TRBD1
j_gene: TRBJ2-1
CDR3aa: CASRGQGFWNEQFF
CDR3nt: TGTGCCAGCAGGGGACAGGGGTTTTGGAATGAGCAGTTCTTC

v_gene: TRBV5-1
abundance: few
d_gene: .
j_gene: TRBJ2-3
CDR3aa: CASSLAQDTQYF
CDR3nt: TGCGCCAGCAGCCTGGCCCAGGATACGCAGTATTTT

v_gene: TRBV4-2
abundance: .
d_gene: TRBD2
j_gene: TRBJ2-1
CDR3aa: CASIGAGPGGEQFF
CDR3nt: TGTGCCAGCATAGGAGCGGGACCGGGCGGTGAGCAGTTCTTC

v_gene: TRBV5-1
abundance: few
d_gene: TRBD1
j_gene: TRBJ2-3
CDR3aa: CASSPAQTGTGGLDTQYF
CDR3nt: TGCGCCAGCAGCCCCGCACAAACCGGGACAGGGGGCCTAGATACGCAGTATTTT

v_gene: TRBV20-1
abundance: .
d_gene: TRBD1
j_gene: TRBJ2-7
CDR3aa: CSAHPGQGAVYEQYF
CDR3nt: TGCAGTGCCCACCCGGGACAGGGGGCGGTCTACGAGCAGTACTTC

v_gene: TRBV11-2
abundance: .
d_gene: TRBD2
j_gene: TRBJ2-1
CDR3aa: CASSLFGTSLVVNEQFF
CDR3nt: TGTGCCAGCAGCCTGTTCGGGACTAGCCTTGTCGTGAATGAGCAGTTCTTC

v_gene: TRBV27
abundance: .
d_gene: .
j_gene: TRBJ1-5
CDR3aa: CASSLLGDFSNQPQHF
CDR3nt: TGTGCCAGCAGTTTATTGGGGGATTTTAGCAATCAGCCCCAGCATTTT

v_gene: TRBV7-9
abundance: .
d_gene: TRBD2
j_gene: TRBJ2-7
CDR3aa: CASVSGIYEQYF
CDR3nt: TGTGCCAGCGTTAGCGGGATCTACGAGCAGTACTTC

v_gene: TRBV7-2
abundance: many
d_gene: .
j_gene: TRBJ2-2
CDR3aa: CASSLFGSGELFF
CDR3nt: TGTGCCAGCAGCTTATTCGGTTCCGGGGAGCTGTTTTTT

v_gene: TRBV6-5
abundance: .
d_gene: .
j_gene: TRBJ1-3
CDR3aa: CASSYGVPASGNTIYF
CDR3nt: TGTGCCAGCAGTTACGGTGTCCCGGCCTCTGGAAACACCATATATTTT

v_gene: TRBV5-1
abundance: .
d_gene: .
j_gene: TRBJ1-1
CDR3aa: CASSLADTNTEAFF
CDR3nt: TGCGCCAGCAGCTTGGCCGACACGAACACTGAAGCTTTCTTT

v_gene: TRBV29-1
abundance: few
d_gene: TRBD2
j_gene: TRBJ2-1
CDR3aa: CSVETLAGVSEQFF
CDR3nt: TGCAGCGTTGAAACGTTAGCGGGAGTTAGTGAGCAGTTCTTC

v_gene: TRBV10-2
abundance: many
d_gene: TRBD1
j_gene: TRBJ2-5
CDR3aa: CASSEQGTSSQYF
CDR3nt: TGCGCCAGCAGTGAACAGGGGACATCATCCCAGTACTTC

v_gene: TRBV12-3/TRBV12-4
abundance: .
d_gene: TRBD1
j_gene: TRBJ1-5
CDR3aa: CASSLRQGQGGQPQHF
CDR3nt: TGTGCCAGCAGCCTAAGACAGGGACAAGGGGGTCAGCCCCAGCATTTT

v_gene: TRBV11-2
abundance: .
d_gene: .
j_gene: TRBJ2-4
CDR3aa: CASSLDLKAKNIQYF
CDR3nt: TGTGCCAGCAGCTTAGATTTGAAAGCCAAAAACATTCAGTACTTC

v_gene: TRBV5-1
abundance: .
d_gene: TRBD1
j_gene: TRBJ2-1
CDR3aa: CASSFQGAPYNEQFF
CDR3nt: TGCGCCAGCAGCTTTCAGGGGGCCCCCTACAATGAGCAGTTCTTC

v_gene: TRBV19
abundance: few
d_gene: TRBD1
j_gene: TRBJ1-5
CDR3aa: CASSSLARGNQPQHF
CDR3nt: TGTGCCAGTAGTTCACTGGCCAGGGGGAATCAGCCCCAGCATTTT

v_gene: TRBV20-1
abundance: .
d_gene: .
j_gene: TRBJ2-1
CDR3aa: CSAEKQGNVYNEQFF
CDR3nt: TGCAGTGCGGAAAAGCAGGGAAATGTGTACAATGAGCAGTTCTTC

v_gene: TRBV2
abundance: .
d_gene: TRBD2
j_gene: TRBJ2-1
CDR3aa: CASSEHTSGSSYNEQFF
CDR3nt: TGTGCCAGCAGTGAACATACTAGCGGAAGCTCCTACAATGAGCAGTTCTTC

v_gene: TRBV7-2
abundance: .
d_gene: TRBD2
j_gene: TRBJ2-1
CDR3aa: CASSQDSSGRLEQFF
CDR3nt: TGTGCCAGCAGCCAAGATTCTAGCGGGAGACTTGAGCAGTTCTTC

v_gene: TRBV5-1
abundance: many
d_gene: .
j_gene: TRBJ2-6
CDR3aa: CASSLSDQGWSNVLTF
CDR3nt: TGCGCCAGCAGCTTGTCGGACCAGGGGTGGTCCAACGTCCTGACTTTC

v_gene: TRBV2
abundance: .
d_gene: TRBD2
j_gene: TRBJ2-1
CDR3aa: CASKPGGSSYNEQFF
CDR3nt: TGTGCCAGCAAACCGGGAGGGAGCTCCTACAATGAGCAGTTCTTC

v_gene: TRBV3-1
abundance: .
d_gene: .
j_gene: TRBJ2-1
CDR3aa: CASSHEFGNEQFF
CDR3nt: TGTGCCAGCAGCCACGAATTCGGCAATGAGCAGTTCTTC

v_gene: TRBV3-1
abundance: .
d_gene: TRBD2
j_gene: TRBJ2-1
CDR3aa: CASSQGTSGSVFPNEQFF
CDR3nt: TGTGCCAGCAGCCAAGGAACTAGCGGGAGTGTCTTTCCAAATGAGCAGTTCTTC

v_gene: TRBV27
abundance: few
d_gene: TRBD2
j_gene: TRBJ2-1
CDR3aa: CASSATSGRALEQFF
CDR3nt: TGTGCCAGCAGTGCGACTAGCGGGAGGGCCCTTGAGCAGTTCTTC

v_gene: TRBV29-1
abundance: .
d_gene: .
j_gene: TRBJ1-2
CDR3aa: CSVAGARGYTF
CDR3nt: TGCAGCGTTGCCGGGGCGCGTGGCTACACCTTC

v_gene: TRBV5-1
abundance: many
d_gene: .
j_gene: TRBJ2-5
CDR3aa: CASSLDRGQETQYF
CDR3nt: TGCGCCAGCAGCTTGGATAGGGGACAAGAGACCCAGTACTTC

v_gene: TRBV20-1
abundance: .
d_gene: .
j_gene: TRBJ2-1
CDR3aa: CSARGLGVGQFF
CDR3nt: TGCAGTGCTAGAGGACTGGGGGTAGGGCAGTTCTTC

v_gene: TRBV3-1
abundance: .
d_gene: TRBD2
j_gene: TRBJ2-5
CDR3aa: CASSQQREISFVEETQYF
CDR3nt: TGTGCCAGCAGCCAACAGCGGGAGATTTCATTTGTGGAAGAGACCCAGTACTTC

v_gene: TRBV12-3/TRBV12-4
abundance: .
d_gene: TRBD2
j_gene: TRBJ2-5
CDR3aa: CASSLGSLLAGYQETQYF
CDR3nt: TGTGCCAGCAGTCTAGGGTCCCTGCTAGCGGGATACCAAGAGACCCAGTACTTC

v_gene: TRBV12-3/TRBV12-4
abundance: .
d_gene: .
j_gene: TRBJ2-3
CDR3aa: CATRPGAPTDTQYF
CDR3nt: TGTGCCACCAGACCAGGAGCACCCACAGATACGCAGTATTTT

v_gene: TRBV5-1
abundance: .
d_gene: TRBD2
j_gene: TRBJ2-1
CDR3aa: CASSPYLLAGGPMHNEQFF
CDR3nt: TGCGCCAGCAGCCCATACTTACTAGCGGGAGGGCCGATGCACAATGAGCAGTTCTTC

v_gene: TRBV7-8
abundance: .
d_gene: .
j_gene: TRBJ1-5
CDR3aa: CASSHDRISNQPQHF
CDR3nt: TGTGCCAGCAGCCACGACAGGATTAGCAATCAGCCCCAGCATTTT

v_gene: TRBV28
abundance: .
d_gene: TRBD2
j_gene: TRBJ2-7
CDR3aa: CATHTSGYEQYF
CDR3nt: TGTGCCACTCATACTAGCGGCTACGAGCAGTACTTC

v_gene: TRBV29-1
abundance: .
d_gene: TRBD2
j_gene: TRBJ2-1
CDR3aa: CSVDSQRGVGDEQFF
CDR3nt: TGCAGCGTTGATTCTCAGCGGGGGGTAGGCGATGAGCAGTTCTTC

v_gene: TRBV10-2
abundance: few
d_gene: .
j_gene: TRBJ1-2
CDR3aa: CASSEGGLYTF
CDR3nt: TGCGCCAGCAGTGAGGGGGGCCTTTACACCTTC

v_gene: TRBV6-1
abundance: .
d_gene: TRBD2
j_gene: TRBJ2-1
CDR3aa: CASSRLAGGRNEQFF
CDR3nt: TGTGCCAGCAGTAGACTAGCGGGAGGGCGCAATGAGCAGTTCTTC

v_gene: TRBV5-1
abundance: .
d_gene: .
j_gene: TRBJ2-1
CDR3aa: CASSPSGAGVGNEQFF
CDR3nt: TGCGCCAGCAGCCCTTCGGGGGCGGGGGTTGGGAATGAGCAGTTCTTC

v_gene: TRBV12-3/TRBV12-4
abundance: few
d_gene: .
j_gene: TRBJ2-7
CDR3aa: CASSLAGKASSYEQYF
CDR3nt: TGTGCCAGCAGTTTAGCGGGGAAGGCGAGCTCCTACGAGCAGTACTTC

v_gene: TRBV5-1
abundance: .
d_gene: TRBD1
j_gene: TRBJ2-1
CDR3aa: CASSFRTGRYEQFF
CDR3nt: TGCGCCAGCAGCTTTCGGACAGGGAGGTATGAGCAGTTCTTC

v_gene: TRBV20-1
abundance: .
d_gene: .
j_gene: TRBJ2-7
CDR3aa: CSARDRILGSEEQYF
CDR3nt: TGCAGTGCTAGAGACAGGATCCTCGGGTCGGAAGAGCAGTACTTC

v_gene: TRBV5-1
abundance: .
d_gene: TRBD2
j_gene: TRBJ2-7
CDR3aa: CASSTGLAGVSYEQYF
CDR3nt: TGCGCCAGCAGCACGGGACTAGCGGGAGTATCTTACGAGCAGTACTTC

v_gene: TRBV2
abundance: .
d_gene: TRBD1
j_gene: TRBJ1-2
CDR3aa: CASSKPWTGENYGYTF
CDR3nt: TGTGCCAGCAGCAAGCCTTGGACAGGGGAGAACTATGGCTACACCTTC

v_gene: TRBV5-1
abundance: .
d_gene: .
j_gene: TRBJ2-1
CDR3aa: CASSFSRDVSSYNEQFF
CDR3nt: TGCGCCAGCAGTTTTAGCAGGGACGTTAGCTCCTACAATGAGCAGTTCTTC

v_gene: TRBV12-3/TRBV12-4
abundance: .
d_gene: .
j_gene: TRBJ2-5
CDR3aa: CASSKHRQETQYF
CDR3nt: TGTGCCAGCAGTAAACATCGCCAAGAGACCCAGTACTTC